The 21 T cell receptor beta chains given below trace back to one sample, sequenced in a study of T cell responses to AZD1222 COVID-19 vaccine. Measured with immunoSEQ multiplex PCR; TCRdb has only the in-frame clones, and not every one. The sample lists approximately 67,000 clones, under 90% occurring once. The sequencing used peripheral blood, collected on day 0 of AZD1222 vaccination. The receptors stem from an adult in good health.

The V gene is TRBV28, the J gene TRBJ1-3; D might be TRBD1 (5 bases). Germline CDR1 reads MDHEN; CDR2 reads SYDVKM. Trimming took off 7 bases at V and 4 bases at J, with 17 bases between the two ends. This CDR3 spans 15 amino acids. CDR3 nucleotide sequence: TGTGCCAGCACTTCAACCGGGACGGAGGGAAACACCATATATTTT. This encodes CASTSTGTEGNTIYF.

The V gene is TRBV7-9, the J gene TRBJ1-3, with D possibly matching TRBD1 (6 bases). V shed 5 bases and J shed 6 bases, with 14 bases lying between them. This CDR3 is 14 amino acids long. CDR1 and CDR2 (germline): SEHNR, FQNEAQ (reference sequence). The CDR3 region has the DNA TGTGCCAGCAGCCACGGAGGGACAAAAAACACCATATATTTT. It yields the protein CASSHGGTKNTIYF. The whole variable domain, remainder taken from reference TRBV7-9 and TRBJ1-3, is DTGVSQNPRHKITKRGQNVTFRCDPISEHNRLYWYRQTLGQGPEFLTYFQNEAQLEKSRLLSDRFSAERPKGSFSTLEIQRTEQGDSAMYLCASSHGGTKNTIYFGEGSWLTVV.

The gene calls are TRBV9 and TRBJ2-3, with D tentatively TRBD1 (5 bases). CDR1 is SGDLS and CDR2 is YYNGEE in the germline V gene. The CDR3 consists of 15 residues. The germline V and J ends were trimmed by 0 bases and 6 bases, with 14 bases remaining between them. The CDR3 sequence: CASSVVGREMDTQYF. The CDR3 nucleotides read TGTGCCAGCAGCGTAGTTGGCAGGGAAATGGATACGCAGTATTTT.

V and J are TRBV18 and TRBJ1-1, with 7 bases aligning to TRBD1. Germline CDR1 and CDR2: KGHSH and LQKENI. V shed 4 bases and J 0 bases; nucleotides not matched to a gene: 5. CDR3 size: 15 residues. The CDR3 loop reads CASSHPGQMNTEAFF. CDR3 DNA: TGTGCCAGCTCACACCCGGGACAGATGAACACTGAAGCTTTCTTT. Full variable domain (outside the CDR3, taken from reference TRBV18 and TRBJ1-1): NAGVMQNPRHLVRRRGQEARLRCSPMKGHSHVYWYRQLPEEGLKFMVYLQKENIIDESGMPKERFSAEFPKEGPSILRIQQVVRGDSAAYFCASSHPGQMNTEAFFGQGTRLTVV.

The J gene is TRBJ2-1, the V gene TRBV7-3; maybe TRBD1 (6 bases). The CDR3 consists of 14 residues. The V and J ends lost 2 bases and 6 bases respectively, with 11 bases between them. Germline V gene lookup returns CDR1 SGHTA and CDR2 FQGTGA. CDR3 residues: CASSLRLGGNEQFF. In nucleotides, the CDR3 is TGTGCCAGCAGCTTACGTTTAGGGGGCAATGAGCAGTTCTTC. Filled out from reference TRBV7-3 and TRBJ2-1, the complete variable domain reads GAGVSQTPSNKVTEKGKYVELRCDPISGHTALYWYRQSLGQGPEFLIYFQGTGAADDSGLPNDRFFAVRPEGSVSTLKIQRTERGDSAVYLCASSLRLGGNEQFFGPGTRLTVL.

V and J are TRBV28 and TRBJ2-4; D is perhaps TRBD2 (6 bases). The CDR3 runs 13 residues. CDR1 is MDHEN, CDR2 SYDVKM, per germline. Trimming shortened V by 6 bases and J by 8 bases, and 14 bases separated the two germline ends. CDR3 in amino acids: CASSRPPGDIQYF. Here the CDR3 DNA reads TGTGCCAGCAGCCGACCCCCGGGGGACATTCAGTACTTC.

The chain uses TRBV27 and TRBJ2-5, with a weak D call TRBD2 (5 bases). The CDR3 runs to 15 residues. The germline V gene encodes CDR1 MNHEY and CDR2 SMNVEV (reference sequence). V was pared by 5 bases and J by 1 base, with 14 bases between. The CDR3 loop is CASSPPTGIQETQYF. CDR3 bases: TGTGCCAGCAGTCCGCCCACGGGGATCCAAGAGACCCAGTACTTC.

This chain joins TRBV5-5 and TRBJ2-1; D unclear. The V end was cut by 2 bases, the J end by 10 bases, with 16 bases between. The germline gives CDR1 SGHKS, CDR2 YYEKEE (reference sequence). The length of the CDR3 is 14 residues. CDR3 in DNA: TGTGCCAGCAGCTTATTTGGACCCGTCGGGGAGCAGTTCTTC. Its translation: CASSLFGPVGEQFF.

CDR3 region: CASSPPTGPYEQYF. The CDR3 DNA reads as TGCGCCAGCAGCCCCCCTACGGGACCCTACGAGCAGTACTTC. The chain combines TRBV5-1 with TRBJ2-7; either TRBD1 or TRBD2 may supply D (5 bases each). The CDR3 is 14 amino acids. The germline gives CDR1 SGHRS, CDR2 YFSETQ. Trimming cost V 4 bases and J 2 bases, with 13 bases left between them.

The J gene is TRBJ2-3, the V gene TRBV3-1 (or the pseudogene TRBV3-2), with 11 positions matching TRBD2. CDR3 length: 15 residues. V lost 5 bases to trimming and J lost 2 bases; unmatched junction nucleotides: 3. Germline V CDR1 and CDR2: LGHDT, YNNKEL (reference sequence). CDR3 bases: TGTGCCAGCAGCAATAGCGGGGGGGTCACAGATACGCAGTATTTT. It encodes CASSNSGGVTDTQYF.

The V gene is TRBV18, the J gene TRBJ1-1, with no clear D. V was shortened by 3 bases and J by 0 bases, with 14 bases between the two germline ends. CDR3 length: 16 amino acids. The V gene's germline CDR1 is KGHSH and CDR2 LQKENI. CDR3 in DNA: TGTGCCAGCTCACCTGGCCAATTAAGGATGAACACTGAAGCTTTCTTT. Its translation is CASSPGQLRMNTEAFF.

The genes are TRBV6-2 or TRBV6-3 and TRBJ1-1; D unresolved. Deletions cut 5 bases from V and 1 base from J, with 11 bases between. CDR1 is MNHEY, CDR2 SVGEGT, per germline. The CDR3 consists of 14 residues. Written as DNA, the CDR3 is TGTGCCAGCAGTAGAAAGTTGTGGAACACTGAAGCTTTCTTT. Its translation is CASSRKLWNTEAFF.

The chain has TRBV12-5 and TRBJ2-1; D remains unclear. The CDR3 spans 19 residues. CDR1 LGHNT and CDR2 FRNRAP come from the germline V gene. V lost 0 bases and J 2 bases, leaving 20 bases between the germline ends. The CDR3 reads CASGLVRNNLAITYNEQFF. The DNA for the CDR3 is TGTGCTAGTGGTTTGGTACGGAACAACCTCGCGATTACCTACAATGAGCAGTTCTTC.

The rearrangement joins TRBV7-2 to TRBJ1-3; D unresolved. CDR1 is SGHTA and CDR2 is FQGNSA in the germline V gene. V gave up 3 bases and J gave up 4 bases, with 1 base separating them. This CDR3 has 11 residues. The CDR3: CASSLGNTIYF. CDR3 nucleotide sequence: TGTGCCAGCAGCTTGGGAAACACCATATATTTT.

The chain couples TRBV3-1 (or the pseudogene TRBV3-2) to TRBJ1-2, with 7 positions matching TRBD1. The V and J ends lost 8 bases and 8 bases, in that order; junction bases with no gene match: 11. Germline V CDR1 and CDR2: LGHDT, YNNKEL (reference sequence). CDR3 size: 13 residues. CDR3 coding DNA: TGTGCCAGCGCACCCCGGACAGGAGGGGGCTACACCTTC. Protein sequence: CASAPRTGGGYTF.

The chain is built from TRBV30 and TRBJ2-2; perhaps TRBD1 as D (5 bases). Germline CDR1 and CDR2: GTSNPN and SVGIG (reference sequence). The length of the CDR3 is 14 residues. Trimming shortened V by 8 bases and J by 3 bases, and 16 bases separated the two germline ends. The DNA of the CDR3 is TGTGCCGGCCCCGCAGGGTTGGACACCGGGGAGCTGTTTTTT. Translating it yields CAGPAGLDTGELFF.

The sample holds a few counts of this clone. This CDR3 reads CASSFTGVYEQYF. The CDR3 nucleotides are TGTGCCAGCAGCTTTACGGGAGTTTACGAGCAGTACTTC. The chain employs TRBV5-6 and TRBJ2-7; a weak D match, TRBD2 (6 bases). V was clipped by 2 bases and J by 4 bases, with 10 bases between them. Germline V lookup: CDR1 SGHDT, CDR2 YYEEEE. The CDR3 totals 13 residues. The entire variable domain, with the rest obtained from reference TRBV5-6 and TRBJ2-7, is as follows: DAGVTQSPTHLIKTRGQQVTLRCSPKSGHDTVSWYQQALGQGPQFIFQYYEEEERQRGNFPDRFSGHQFPNYSSELNVNALLLGDSALYLCASSFTGVYEQYFGPGTRLTVT.

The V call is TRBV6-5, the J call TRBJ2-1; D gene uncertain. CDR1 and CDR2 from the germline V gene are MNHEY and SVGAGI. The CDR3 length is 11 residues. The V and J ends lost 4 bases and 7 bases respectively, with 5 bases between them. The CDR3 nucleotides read TGTGCCAGCAGTTCAGATAATGAGCAGTTCTTC. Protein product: CASSSDNEQFF.

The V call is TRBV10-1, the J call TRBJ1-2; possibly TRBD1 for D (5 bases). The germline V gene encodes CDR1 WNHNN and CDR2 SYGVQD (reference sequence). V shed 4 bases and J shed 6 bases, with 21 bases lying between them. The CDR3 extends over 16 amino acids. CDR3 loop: CASSVIKTRGRNGYTF. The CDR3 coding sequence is TGCGCCAGCAGTGTTATAAAGACGAGGGGCCGGAATGGCTACACCTTC.

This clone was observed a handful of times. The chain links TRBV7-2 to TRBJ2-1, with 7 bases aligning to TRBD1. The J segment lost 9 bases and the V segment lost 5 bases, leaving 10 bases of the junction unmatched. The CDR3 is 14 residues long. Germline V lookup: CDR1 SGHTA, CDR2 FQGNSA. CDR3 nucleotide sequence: TGTGCCAGCAGCCTAGAGAGAGGGGGCGGTGAGCAGTTCTTC. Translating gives CASSLERGGGEQFF. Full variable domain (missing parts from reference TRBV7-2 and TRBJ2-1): GAGVSQSPSNKVTEKGKDVELRCDPISGHTALYWYRQSLGQGLEFLIYFQGNSAPDKSGLPSDRFSAERTGGSVSTLTIQRTQQEDSAVYLCASSLERGGGEQFFGPGTRLTVL.

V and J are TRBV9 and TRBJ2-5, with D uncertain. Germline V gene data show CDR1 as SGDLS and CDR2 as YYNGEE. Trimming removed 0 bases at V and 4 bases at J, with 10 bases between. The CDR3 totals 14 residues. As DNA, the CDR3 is TGTGCCAGCAGCGTAGCTACAGACCCAGAGACCCAGTACTTC. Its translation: CASSVATDPETQYF.